The TCR beta chain described here comes from a study of cytomegalovirus exposure and HLA in healthy donors. The overall study: Earlier work reported 100 million to 130 million unique TCR beta sequences from about 190 million T cells.

CDR1 and CDR2 from the germline V gene are MGHRA and YSYEKL. The ends lost 4 bases at V and 6 bases at J; junction bases unmatched: 13. The CDR3 covers 16 residues. Study-wide results and limits: Rarity held for most TCR sequences, but there were some public TCRs that occurred in many donors. Trimming of TCR beta V- and J-genes showed a link, identified in a later analysis, to a missense DCLRE1C variant.

In the case of this clone: The antigen is unknown.

The PCR was carried out with 60 Vbeta primers and 13 Jbeta primers. TCRdb's table, derived via immunoSEQ multiplex PCR, lists solely in-frame clones and lacks some. Across 150,000 or so clones, the top ten clones capture under 2% of the sample. The chain is built from TRBV4-1 and TRBJ2-3; TRBD2 agrees at 7 bases. This TCR was sampled from a woman aged 45 to 65 in good health and CMV-seronegative. The material sequenced was PBMCs. The CDR3 spells CASSPLGREREDTQYF. CDR3 in DNA: TGCGCCAGCAGCCCCCTGGGGCGGGAGAGGGAGGATACGCAGTATTTT.